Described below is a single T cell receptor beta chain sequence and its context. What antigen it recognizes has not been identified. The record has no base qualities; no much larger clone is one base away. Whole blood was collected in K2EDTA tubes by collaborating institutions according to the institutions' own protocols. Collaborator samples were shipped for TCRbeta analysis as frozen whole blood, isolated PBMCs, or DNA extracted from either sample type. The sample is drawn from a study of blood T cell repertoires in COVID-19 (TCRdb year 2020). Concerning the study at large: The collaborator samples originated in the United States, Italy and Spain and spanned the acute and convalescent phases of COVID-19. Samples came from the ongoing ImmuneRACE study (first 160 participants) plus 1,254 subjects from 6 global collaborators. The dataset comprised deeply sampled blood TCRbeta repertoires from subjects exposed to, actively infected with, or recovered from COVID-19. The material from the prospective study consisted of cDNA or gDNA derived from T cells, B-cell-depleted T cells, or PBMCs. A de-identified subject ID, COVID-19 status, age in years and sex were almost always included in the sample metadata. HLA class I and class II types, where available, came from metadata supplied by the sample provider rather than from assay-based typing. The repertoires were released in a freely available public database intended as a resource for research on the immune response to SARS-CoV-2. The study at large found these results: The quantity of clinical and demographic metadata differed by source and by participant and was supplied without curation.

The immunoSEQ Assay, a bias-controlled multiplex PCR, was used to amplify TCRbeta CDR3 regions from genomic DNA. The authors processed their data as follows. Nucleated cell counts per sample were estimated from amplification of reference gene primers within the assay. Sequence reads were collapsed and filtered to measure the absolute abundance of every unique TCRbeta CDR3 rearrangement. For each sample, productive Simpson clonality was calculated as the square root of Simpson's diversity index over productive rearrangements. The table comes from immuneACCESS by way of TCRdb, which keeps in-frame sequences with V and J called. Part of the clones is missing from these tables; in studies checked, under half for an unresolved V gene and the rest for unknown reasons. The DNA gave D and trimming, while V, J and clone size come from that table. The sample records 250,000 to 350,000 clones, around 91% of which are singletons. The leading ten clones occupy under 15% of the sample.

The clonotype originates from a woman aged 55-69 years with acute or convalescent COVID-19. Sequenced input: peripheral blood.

The CDR3 amino acid sequence is: CAYRGPNTGELFF. Read as DNA, the sequence is TGTGCCTACAGGGGCCCGAACACCGGGGAGCTGTTTTTT. The chain couples TRBV5-4 to TRBJ2-2; 7 of the junction bases match TRBD1. The CDR3 numbers 13 residues from cysteine through phenylalanine. The DNA shown is the 39-base CDR3, in frame from base 1. The CDR1 and CDR2 encoded by the germline V gene (reference sequence) are SGHNT and YYREEE. At the junction V is shortened by 10 bases and J by 0 bases; bases outside the gene matches: 3.